The source of this T cell receptor beta chain is a study of blood T cell repertoires in COVID-19. As for the study in general: The United States, Italy and Spain were the sources of the acute and convalescent COVID-19 samples.

In the study's own analysis: Quantification of nucleated cells was approximated via reference gene primer amplification. Some clones are missing from TCRdb's copy, which holds only in-frame ones; the method was immunoSEQ multiplex PCR. D and trimming were read from the DNA, whereas the V and J calls and clone size are those reported in that table. The sample includes around 190,000 clones, over 80% of them seen just once. Germline V lookup: CDR1 SGHTA, CDR2 FQGNSA. The V gene end was trimmed by 3 bases and the J gene end by 5 bases; junction bases not matched to a gene: 5. There are 15 residues in the CDR3. The Seattle patients, enrolled during active infection, were followed longitudinally.

The receptor comes from a woman aged 70-85 years with COVID-19, enrolled during active disease. The sequenced sample consisted of peripheral blood. V and J are TRBV7-2 and TRBJ2-5; 11 bases are a match to TRBD2. The chain's CDR3 is CASSLTSGTWETQYF. Here the CDR3 DNA reads TGTGCCAGCAGCTTGACTAGCGGGACATGGGAGACCCAGTACTTC.